These 18 T cell receptor beta chains originate from one sample sequenced in a study of cytomegalovirus exposure and HLA in healthy donors. The PCR ran on 60 Vbeta and 13 Jbeta primers. Profiled with immunoSEQ multiplex PCR; TCRdb holds only in-frame clones, not every one. The sample lists 130,000 to 150,000 clones, approximately 68% occurring once. The specimen sequenced was PBMCs. Receptor source: a man aged 40-55 years in good health and CMV-seronegative.

The chain uses TRBV7-6 and TRBJ2-5; perhaps TRBD1 as D (6 bases). V was clipped by 5 bases and J by 9 bases, with 16 bases between them. The CDR3 runs 13 residues. The germline gives CDR1 SGHVS, CDR2 FNYEAQ. CDR3 DNA sequence: TGTGCCAGCAGCCCAGAATCAGGGGTTGCCCAGTACTTC. Translated, it gives CASSPESGVAQYF.

V gene TRBV10-3 combines with J gene TRBJ1-4, with a tentative D call TRBD1 (5 bases). The germline gives CDR1 ENHRY, CDR2 SYGVKD. Trimming took off 0 bases at V and 8 bases at J, with 22 bases between the two ends. The CDR3 spans 18 residues. CDR3 in DNA: TGTGCCATCAGTGAGTCGTCCCGGCGGGACCCATCCTACGAAAAACTGTTTTTT. Amino acids: CAISESSRRDPSYEKLFF.

This clone was counted a few times. The V gene is TRBV28, the J gene TRBJ2-1; tentatively, D is TRBD2 (6 bases). The germline V gene has CDR1 MDHEN and CDR2 SYDVKM. The CDR3 extends over 15 amino acids. V lost 6 bases to trimming and J lost 2 bases, with 14 bases between them. The CDR3 nucleotides read TGTGCCAGCAGGCCTACTAGCAGCCCCTACAATGAGCAGTTCTTC. Protein sequence: CASRPTSSPYNEQFF.

This clone was counted only a few times. The chain employs TRBV27 and TRBJ1-2; 7 bases fit TRBD1. The CDR3 is 14 residues long. CDR1 and CDR2 from the germline V gene are MNHEY and SMNVEV (reference sequence). Unmatched junction bases numbered 12, after V lost 6 bases and J lost 8 bases. The CDR3 here is CASRAAGGPGGYTF. DNA of the CDR3: TGTGCCAGCAGGGCGGCAGGGGGACCGGGGGGCTACACCTTC.

This chain links TRBV7-9 with TRBJ2-7; 10 nucleotides match TRBD2. CDR3 length equals 15 residues. Looked up from germline, CDR1 is SEHNR and CDR2 is FQNEAQ (reference sequence). V was pared by 4 bases and J by 4 bases, with 7 bases of the junction left unmatched. CDR3 nucleotides: TGTGCCAGCAGCTCCCCAGCGGGAGGGCTATACGAGCAGTACTTC. Its protein product is CASSSPAGGLYEQYF.

This clone was counted a few times. The V and J genes are TRBV19 and TRBJ1-5; D remains unclear. The V end lost 4 bases, the J end lost 5 bases, and 9 bases lay between the germline ends. Germline lookup yields CDR1 LNHDA and CDR2 SQIVND (reference sequence). The CDR3 sequence is 13 residues long. CDR3 DNA: TGTGCCAGTAGTACAGCCCGGGATCAGCCCCAGCATTTT. This encodes CASSTARDQPQHF. Filled out from reference TRBV19 and TRBJ1-5, the complete variable domain reads DGGITQSPKYLFRKEGQNVTLSCEQNLNHDAMYWYRQDPGQGLRLIYYSQIVNDFQKGDIAEGYSVSREKKESFPLTVTSAQKNPTAFYLCASSTARDQPQHFGDGTRLSIL.

The V call is TRBV19, the J call TRBJ1-1; D gene uncertain. The length of the CDR3 is 13 residues. CDR1 is LNHDA and CDR2 is SQIVND in the germline V gene (reference sequence). The V gene lost 1 base and the J gene lost 4 bases, with 7 bases spanning the gap. The CDR3 here is CASSIATGTEAFF. The CDR3 bases are TGTGCCAGTAGTATAGCGACGGGCACTGAAGCTTTCTTT.

This chain links TRBV4-1 with TRBJ1-4; possibly TRBD1 for D (5 bases). The CDR3 is 17 amino acids. Germline CDR1 reads MGHRA; CDR2 reads YSYEKL. Trimming took off 1 base at V and 7 bases at J, with 19 bases between the two ends. CDR3 region: CASSQVALIGTPEKLFF. In DNA, the CDR3 is TGCGCCAGCAGCCAAGTTGCCCTCATCGGGACTCCTGAAAAACTGTTTTTT.

J is TRBJ2-7 and V is TRBV28; 9 bases map to TRBD1. Germline V gives CDR1 MDHEN, CDR2 SYDVKM. The junction had 6 bases not matched to a gene; V was cut back by 2 bases and J by 7 bases. This CDR3 contains 14 residues. The CDR3 region has the DNA TGTGCCAGCAGTTTAAGAGACAGGGGGTTTGAGCAGTACTTC. Its protein is CASSLRDRGFEQYF.

The chain joins TRBV27 to TRBJ2-1; TRBD2 aligns across 7 bases. The V segment lost 0 bases and the J segment 4 bases; nucleotides outside the gene matches: 6. Germline V gives CDR1 MNHEY, CDR2 SMNVEV (reference sequence). This CDR3 is built from 16 residues. The CDR3 bases are TGTGCCAGCAGTTTATCTGGGAGGGCCTCATACAATGAGCAGTTCTTC. Its protein is CASSLSGRASYNEQFF.

The chain couples TRBV5-1 to TRBJ2-3; D might be TRBD1 (6 bases). Germline CDR1 and CDR2: SGHRS and YFSETQ. Trimming pared 4 bases from V and 4 bases from J, leaving 13 bases between. This CDR3 has 14 amino acids. The CDR3 sequence is CASSQGYPPDTQYF. CDR3 coding DNA: TGCGCCAGCAGCCAGGGGTACCCCCCAGATACGCAGTATTTT.

The genes are TRBV2 and TRBJ2-1; 7 positions agree with TRBD1. This CDR3 is built from 14 residues. With V trimmed by 4 bases and J by 7 bases, 7 bases remained unmatched. The germline V gene has CDR1 SNHLY and CDR2 FYNNEI. CDR3 bases: TGTGCCAGCAGTGGTGGGGGCAGGGGGAATGAGCAGTTCTTC. Its translation: CASSGGGRGNEQFF. The variable domain in full, with the rest retrieved from reference TRBV2 and TRBJ2-1, is EPEVTQTPSHQVTQMGQEVILRCVPISNHLYFYWYRQILGQKVEFLVSFYNNEISEKSEIFDDQFSVERPDGSNFTLKIRSTKLEDSAMYFCASSGGGRGNEQFFGPGTRLTVL.

This chain connects TRBV19 to TRBJ2-2, with D perhaps TRBD2 (7 bases). Trimming pared 5 bases from V and 6 bases from J, leaving 19 bases between. Looked up from germline, CDR1 is LNHDA and CDR2 is SQIVND (reference sequence). This CDR3 contains 16 residues. CDR3 sequence: CASSSAPGRGSGELFF. The DNA of the CDR3 is TGTGCCAGTAGTTCTGCCCCGGGGAGGGGGTCCGGGGAGCTGTTTTTT.

The rearrangement links TRBV6-6 to TRBJ2-7, with D maybe TRBD1 (6 bases). V was clipped by 3 bases and J by 9 bases, with 18 bases between them. This CDR3 is built from 14 residues. Germline-derived CDR1 and CDR2 are MNHNY and SVGAGI (reference sequence). The CDR3 region is CASSYGQTLLGQYF. CDR3 sequence (DNA): TGTGCCAGCAGTTATGGACAGACGCTGCTGGGGCAGTACTTC.

To note about this clone: The junction does not match germline at one end; this may be a read error. The rearrangement links TRBV19 to TRBJ1-5, with 9 bases aligning to TRBD1. This CDR3 is built from 15 residues. Germline V gene data show CDR1 as LNHDA and CDR2 as SQIVND (reference sequence). CDR3 bases: TGTGCCAGTAACAGGGACAGGGTGGACAATCAGCCCCAGAATTTT. Translating gives CASNRDRVDNQPQNF.

This chain uses TRBV30 with TRBJ2-1; 7 bases are shared with TRBD2. Germline CDR1 is GTSNPN and CDR2 is SVGIG (reference sequence). The length of the CDR3 is 18 residues. The V segment lost 0 bases and the J segment 5 bases; nucleotides outside the gene matches: 16. Here the CDR3 DNA reads TGTGCCTGGAGTGTACTTGGGTGGGCGGGAGAGCCTAACAATGAGCAGTTCTTC. Amino acid sequence: CAWSVLGWAGEPNNEQFF.

The genes are TRBV7-9 and TRBJ1-2; D possibly corresponds to TRBD1 (6 bases). The CDR3 spans 15 residues. CDR1 and CDR2 (germline): SEHNR, FQNEAQ (reference sequence). The V end was cut by 5 bases, the J end by 0 bases, with 13 bases between. The CDR3 bases are TGTGCCAGCAGCGATACAGGGTTGGCTAACTATGGCTACACCTTC. The encoded protein is CASSDTGLANYGYTF.

V and J are TRBV7-9 and TRBJ1-1, with D possibly matching TRBD1 (6 bases). The germline gives CDR1 SEHNR, CDR2 FQNEAQ (reference sequence). The CDR3 is made up of 19 amino acids. The ends were cut back, 2 bases at V and 1 base at J, with 23 bases in the middle. CDR3: CASSLFSSRKGGTNTEAFF. The CDR3 nucleotides are TGTGCCAGCAGCTTATTTTCTTCGCGGAAAGGGGGAACGAACACTGAAGCTTTCTTT.